The clone carrying this T cell receptor beta chain was observed many times. Its antigen is not identified. The CDR3 runs 14 residues. V trimming: 6 bases; J trimming: 7 bases; junction bases outside the gene matches: 5. Germline-derived CDR1 and CDR2 are MNHEY and SVGEGT. This entry belongs to a study of T cells in Graves' hyperthyroidism and ophthalmopathy. The wider study: Peripheral blood samples were taken at initial diagnosis, prior to any treatment.

Using RNA transcripts as the source, TCR beta CDR3 regions were amplified. Primed by the HTBI set, a first-round RT-PCR was run on the TCR CDR3. Each CDR3 protein gets one entry after TCRdb re-called the multiplex PCR reads with MiXCR. The repertoire consists of 500,000 to 650,000 distinct CDR3 sequences, with approximately 15% occurring once and the leading ten covering around an eighth. Whole-study findings and limits: Blood also carried most thyroid clonotypes expanded above 0.001.

This TCR came from a woman in her 50s with Graves' ophthalmopathy. The rearrangement uses TRBV6-2 or TRBV6-3 and TRBJ1-6; 8 positions agree with TRBD1. The specimen was blood. CDR3 region: CASRKTGDNSPLHF. The CDR3 DNA sequence: TGTGCCAGCAGGAAGACAGGGGACAATTCACCCCTCCACTTT.